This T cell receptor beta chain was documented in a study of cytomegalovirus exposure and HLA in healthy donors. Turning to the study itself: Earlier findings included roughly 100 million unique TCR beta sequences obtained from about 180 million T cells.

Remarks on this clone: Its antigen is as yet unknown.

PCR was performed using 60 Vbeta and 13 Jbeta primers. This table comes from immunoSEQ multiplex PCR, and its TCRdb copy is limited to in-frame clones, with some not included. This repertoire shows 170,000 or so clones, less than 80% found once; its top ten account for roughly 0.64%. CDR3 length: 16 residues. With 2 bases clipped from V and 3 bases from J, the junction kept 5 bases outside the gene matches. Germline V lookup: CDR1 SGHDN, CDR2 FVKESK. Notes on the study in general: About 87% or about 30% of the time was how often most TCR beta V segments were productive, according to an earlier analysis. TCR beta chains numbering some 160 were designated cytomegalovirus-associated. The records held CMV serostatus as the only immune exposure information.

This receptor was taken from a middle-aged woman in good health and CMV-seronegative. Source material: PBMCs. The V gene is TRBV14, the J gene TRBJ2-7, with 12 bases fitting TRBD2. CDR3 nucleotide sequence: TGTGCCAGCAGCCAACTAGCGGGAGGGCCCGACTACGAGCAGTACTTC. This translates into CASSQLAGGPDYEQYF.